The source of this T cell receptor (beta chain) is a study of regulatory T cells in long-lasting Graves disease. On the study more broadly: Graves' patients with a new diagnosis had received antithyroid drugs under 3 months.

Construction of TCR beta libraries relied on iRepertoire HTBI primers and on Arm-PCR targeting CDR3 regions. One entry per CDR3 protein, called by TCRdb with MiXCR from the multiplex PCR reads. The sample lists 300,000 to 400,000 distinct CDR3 sequences; approximately 16% were seen once. Study results and caveats: Since the sample size was small, accuracy may have been reduced.

This clonotype was counted ten times or more. Its specificity is unknown. V was pared by 1 base and J by 0 bases, with 4 bases between. Germline lookup yields CDR1 GTSNPN and CDR2 SVGIG (reference sequence). The CDR3 contains 13 residues. This sample's time point: newly diagnosed GD, antithyroid drugs for less than 3 months. The TCR library used RNA extracted from PBMCs. These data were likewise used in another study, on T cells in Graves' hyperthyroidism and ophthalmopathy. That report adds: Within blood appeared most thyroid clonotypes that had expanded above 0.001.

The V and J genes are TRBV30 and TRBJ1-5, with D unresolved. The TCR originated in a man aged 35 to 55 with Graves disease. Sequencing was performed on peripheral blood mononuclear cells (PBMCs), taken at new diagnosis, from a patient treated with antithyroid drugs. DNA for the CDR3: TGTGCCTGGAGTGACTATAGCAATCAGCCCCAGCATTTT. It encodes CAWSDYSNQPQHF.